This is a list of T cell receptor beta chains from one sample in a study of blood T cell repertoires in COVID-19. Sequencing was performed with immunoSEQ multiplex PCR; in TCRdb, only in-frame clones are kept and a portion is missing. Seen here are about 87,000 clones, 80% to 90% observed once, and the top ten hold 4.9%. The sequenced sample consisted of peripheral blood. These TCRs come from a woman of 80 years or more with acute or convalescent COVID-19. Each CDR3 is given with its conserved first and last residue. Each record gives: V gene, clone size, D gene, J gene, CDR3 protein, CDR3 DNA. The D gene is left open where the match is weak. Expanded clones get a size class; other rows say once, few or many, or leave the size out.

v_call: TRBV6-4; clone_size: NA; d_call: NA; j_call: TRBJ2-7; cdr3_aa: CASGGHHLSYEQYF; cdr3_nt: TGTGCCAGCGGGGGACATCACCTATCCTACGAGCAGTACTTC
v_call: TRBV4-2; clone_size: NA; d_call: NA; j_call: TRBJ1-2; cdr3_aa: CASSQQQRQSTGYGYTF; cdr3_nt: TGTGCCAGCAGCCAGCAACAACGCCAAAGTACAGGGTATGGCTACACCTTC
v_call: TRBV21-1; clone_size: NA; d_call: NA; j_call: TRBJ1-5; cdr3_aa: CASGAGQEVHQPQHF; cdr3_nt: TGTGCCAGCGGGGCCGGACAGGAGGTCCATCAGCCCCAGCATTTT
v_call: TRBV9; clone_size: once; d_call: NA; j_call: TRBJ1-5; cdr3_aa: CASSVSAGNQPQHF; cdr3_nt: TGTGCCAGCAGCGTGTCGGCAGGGAATCAGCCCCAGCATTTT
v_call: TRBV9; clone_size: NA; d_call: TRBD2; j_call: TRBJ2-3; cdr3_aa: CASSAGTSFVSADTQYF; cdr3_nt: TGTGCCAGCAGCGCAGGGACTAGCTTCGTTAGCGCAGATACGCAGTATTTT
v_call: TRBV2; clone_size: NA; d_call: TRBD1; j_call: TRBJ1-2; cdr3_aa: CASSTITGDYGYTF; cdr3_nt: TGTGCCAGCAGTACAATTACAGGGGACTATGGCTACACCTTC
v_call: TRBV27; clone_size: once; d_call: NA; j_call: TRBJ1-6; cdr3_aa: CASKGRGYLSSPLHF; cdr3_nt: TGTGCCAGCAAAGGTCGGGGGTATCTTTCCTCACCCCTCCACTTT
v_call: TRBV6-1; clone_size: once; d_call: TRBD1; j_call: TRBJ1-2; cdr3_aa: CASSGAGRQGAAQGYTF; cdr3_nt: TGTGCCAGCAGTGGAGCGGGGAGACAGGGAGCGGCACAAGGCTACACCTTC
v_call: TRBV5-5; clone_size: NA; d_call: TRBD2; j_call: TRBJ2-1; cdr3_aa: CASSLEVGGAFHEFF; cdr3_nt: TGTGCCAGCAGCTTGGAAGTCGGGGGGGCGTTCCATGAGTTCTTC
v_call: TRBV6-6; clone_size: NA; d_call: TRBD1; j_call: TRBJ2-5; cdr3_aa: CASSSGTGAVETQYF; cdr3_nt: TGTGCCAGCAGTTCCGGGACAGGGGCTGTAGAGACCCAGTACTTC
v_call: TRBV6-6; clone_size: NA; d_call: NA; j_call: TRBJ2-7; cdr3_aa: CASSSRDTSYEQYF; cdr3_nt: TGTGCCAGCAGTTCCCGGGACACCTCCTACGAGCAGTACTTC
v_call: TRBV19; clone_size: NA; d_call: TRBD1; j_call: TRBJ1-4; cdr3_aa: CASSTTGINEKLFF; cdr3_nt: TGTGCCAGTAGTACGACAGGGATAAACGAAAAACTGTTTTTT
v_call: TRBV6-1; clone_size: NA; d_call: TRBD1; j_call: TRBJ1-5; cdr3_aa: CASSETPRSWDRGRGQPQHF; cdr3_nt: TGTGCCAGCAGTGAAACCCCCCGCTCCTGGGACAGGGGAAGAGGCCAGCCCCAGCATTTT
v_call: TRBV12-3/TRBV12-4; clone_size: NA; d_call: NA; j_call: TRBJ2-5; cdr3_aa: CASRTREETQYF; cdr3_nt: TGTGCCAGCAGGACTAGGGAGGAGACCCAGTACTTC
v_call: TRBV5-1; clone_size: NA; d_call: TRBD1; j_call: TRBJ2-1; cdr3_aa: CASSLGQGANYNEQFF; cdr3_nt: TGCGCCAGCAGCTTGGGACAGGGGGCGAACTACAATGAGCAGTTCTTC
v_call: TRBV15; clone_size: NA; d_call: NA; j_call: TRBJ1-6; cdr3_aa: CATSRAGNRINSPLHF; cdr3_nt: TGTGCCACCAGCAGAGCGGGAAACCGGATAAATTCACCCCTCCACTTT
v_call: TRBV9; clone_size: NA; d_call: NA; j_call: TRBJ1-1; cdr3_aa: CASSARGGAGTEAFF; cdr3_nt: TGTGCCAGCAGCGCCCGGGGGGGGGCCGGCACTGAAGCTTTCTTT
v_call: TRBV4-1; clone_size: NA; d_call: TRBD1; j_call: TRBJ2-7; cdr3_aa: CASSQYRGPYEQYF; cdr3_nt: TGCGCCAGCAGCCAATACAGGGGCCCCTACGAGCAGTACTTC
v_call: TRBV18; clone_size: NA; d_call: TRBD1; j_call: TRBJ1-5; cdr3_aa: CASSLDRDYQPQHF; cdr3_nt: TGTGCCAGCTCTCTAGACAGGGATTATCAGCCCCAGCATTTT
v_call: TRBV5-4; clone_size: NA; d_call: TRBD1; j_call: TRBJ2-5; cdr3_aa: CASSSGQSQETQYF; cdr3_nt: TGTGCCAGCAGCTCGGGACAGAGCCAAGAGACCCAGTACTTC
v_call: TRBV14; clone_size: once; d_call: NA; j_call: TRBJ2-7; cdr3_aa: CASSHLSTDEQYF; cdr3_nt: TGTGCCAGCAGCCATTTATCGACAGACGAGCAGTACTTC
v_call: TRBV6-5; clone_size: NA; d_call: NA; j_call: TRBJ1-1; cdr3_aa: CASRGTQMNTEAFF; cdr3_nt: TGTGCCAGCAGGGGGACACAAATGAACACTGAAGCTTTCTTT
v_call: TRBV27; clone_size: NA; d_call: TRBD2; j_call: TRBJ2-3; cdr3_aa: CASSLKTSGTTRTDTQYF; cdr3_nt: TGTGCCAGCAGTTTAAAGACTAGCGGGACCACGCGCACAGATACGCAGTATTTT
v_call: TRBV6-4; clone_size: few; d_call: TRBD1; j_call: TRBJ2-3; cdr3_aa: CASSDSRGGRTQYF; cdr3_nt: TGTGCCAGCAGTGACTCGAGAGGGGGCAGGACGCAGTATTTT
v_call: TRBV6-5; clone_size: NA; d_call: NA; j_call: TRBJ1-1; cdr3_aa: CASSYSGGNTEAFF; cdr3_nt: TGTGCCAGCAGTTACTCTGGAGGGAACACTGAAGCTTTCTTT
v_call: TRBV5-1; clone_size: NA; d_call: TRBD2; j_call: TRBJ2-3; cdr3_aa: CASRDGLATDTQYF; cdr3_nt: TGCGCCAGCAGGGACGGACTAGCCACAGATACGCAGTATTTT
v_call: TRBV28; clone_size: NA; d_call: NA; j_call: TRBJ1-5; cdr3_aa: CASSPLLGAGQPQHF; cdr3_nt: TGTGCCAGCAGTCCGCTATTGGGGGCAGGACAGCCCCAGCATTTT
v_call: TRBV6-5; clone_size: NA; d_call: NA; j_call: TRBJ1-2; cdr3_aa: CASQAIYGYTF; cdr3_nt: TGTGCCAGTCAGGCAATCTATGGCTACACCTTC
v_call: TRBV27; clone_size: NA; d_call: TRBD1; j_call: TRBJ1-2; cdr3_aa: CASSPIPRQGTGYTF; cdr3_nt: TGTGCCAGCAGTCCGATCCCTAGACAGGGGACGGGCTACACCTTC
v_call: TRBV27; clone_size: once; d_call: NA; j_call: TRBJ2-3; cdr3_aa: CASSSEVGTDTQYF; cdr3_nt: TGTGCCAGCAGTTCAGAGGTGGGCACAGATACGCAGTATTTT
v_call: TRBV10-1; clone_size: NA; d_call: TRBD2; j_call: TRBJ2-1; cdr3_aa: CASSAGLAGASYNEQFF; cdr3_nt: TGCGCCAGCAGCGCGGGACTAGCGGGAGCATCCTACAATGAGCAGTTCTTC
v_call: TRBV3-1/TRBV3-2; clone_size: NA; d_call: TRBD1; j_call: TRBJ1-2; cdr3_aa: CASSQGTGGDEGYTF; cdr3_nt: TGTGCCAGCAGCCAAGGGACAGGGGGCGATGAAGGCTACACCTTC
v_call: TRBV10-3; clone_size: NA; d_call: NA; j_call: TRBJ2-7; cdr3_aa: CAISVTTDLSYEQYF; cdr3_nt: TGTGCCATCAGTGTAACGACAGACCTTTCCTACGAGCAGTACTTC
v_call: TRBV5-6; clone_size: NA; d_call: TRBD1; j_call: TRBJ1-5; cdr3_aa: CASSTGYSNQPQHF; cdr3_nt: TGTGCCAGCTCGACAGGGTATAGCAATCAGCCCCAGCATTTT
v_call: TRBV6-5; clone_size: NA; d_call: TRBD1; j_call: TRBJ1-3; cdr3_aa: CASSYGTGNRNTIYF; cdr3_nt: TGTGCCAGCAGTTACGGGACAGGGAATAGAAACACCATATATTTT
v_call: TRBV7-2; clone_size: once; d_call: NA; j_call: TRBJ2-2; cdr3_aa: CASSPPGQVAGELFF; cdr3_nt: TGTGCCAGCAGCCCCCCCGGACAAGTGGCCGGGGAGCTGTTTTTT
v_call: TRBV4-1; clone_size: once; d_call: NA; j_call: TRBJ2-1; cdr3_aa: CASSQDWSRDNEQFF; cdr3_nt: TGCGCCAGCAGCCAAGATTGGTCCAGGGACAATGAGCAGTTCTTC
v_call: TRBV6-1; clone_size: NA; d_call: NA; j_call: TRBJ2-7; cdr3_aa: CASTDATRGQYF; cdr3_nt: TGTGCCAGCACCGACGCTACCAGGGGACAGTACTTC
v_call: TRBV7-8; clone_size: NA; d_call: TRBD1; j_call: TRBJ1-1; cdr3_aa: CASSPYRGQNTEAFF; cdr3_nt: TGTGCCAGCAGCCCCTACAGGGGGCAAAACACTGAAGCTTTCTTT
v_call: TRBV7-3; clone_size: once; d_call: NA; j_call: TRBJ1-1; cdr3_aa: CASSSGGNTEAFF; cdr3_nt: TGTGCCAGCAGTTCCGGGGGGAACACTGAAGCTTTCTTT
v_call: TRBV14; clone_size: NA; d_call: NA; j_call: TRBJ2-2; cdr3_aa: CASSPRQLATGELFF; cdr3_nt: TGTGCCAGCAGCCCGAGGCAGCTAGCCACCGGGGAGCTGTTTTTT
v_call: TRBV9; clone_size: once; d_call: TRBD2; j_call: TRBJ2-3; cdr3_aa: CASSVAPGLAGDPHTQYF; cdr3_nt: TGTGCCAGCAGCGTAGCCCCGGGACTAGCGGGAGATCCACATACGCAGTATTTT
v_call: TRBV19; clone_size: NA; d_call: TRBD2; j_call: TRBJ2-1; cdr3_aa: CASSIKREGGNEQFF; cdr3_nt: TGTGCCAGTAGTATAAAGCGGGAGGGAGGGAATGAGCAGTTCTTC
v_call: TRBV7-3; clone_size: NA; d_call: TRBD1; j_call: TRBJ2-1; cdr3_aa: CASRKGASGNEQFF; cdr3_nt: TGTGCCAGCAGGAAGGGGGCGTCGGGCAATGAGCAGTTCTTC
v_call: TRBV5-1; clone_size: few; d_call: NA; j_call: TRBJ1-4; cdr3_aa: CASKAGSTNEKLFF; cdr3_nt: TGCGCCAGCAAGGCAGGATCAACTAATGAAAAACTGTTTTTT
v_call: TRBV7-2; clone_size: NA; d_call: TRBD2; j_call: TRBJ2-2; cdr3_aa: CAGARGGAGELFF; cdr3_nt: TGTGCCGGCGCGCGCGGGGGGGCCGGGGAGCTGTTTTTT
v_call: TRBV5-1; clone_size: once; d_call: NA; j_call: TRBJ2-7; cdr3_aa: CASSSMGGGSYEQYF; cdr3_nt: TGCGCCAGCAGCTCCATGGGGGGCGGGAGCTACGAGCAGTACTTC
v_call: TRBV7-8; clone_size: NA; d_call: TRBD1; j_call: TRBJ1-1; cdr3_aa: CASGQGGTEAFF; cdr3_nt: TGTGCCAGCGGGCAGGGGGGAACTGAAGCTTTCTTT